The 19 T cell receptor beta chains below were found in one sample sequenced in a study of CD8+CD57+ T cells in acquired aplastic anemia. Patients selected for sequencing had displayed CD8+CD57+ cell expansion by flow cytometry. Using genomic DNA as the template, TCR beta VDJ and CDR3 profiling was carried out. From the reads, TCRdb called clonotypes with MiXCR, one entry per CDR3 protein. The sample holds 150,000 or so distinct CDR3 sequences, about 50% seen once. Sequencing used sorted CD4+, CD8+, or CD8+CD57+ T cells (not recorded which) from PBMCs. Receptor source: a human donor with aplastic anemia.

The rearrangement uses TRBV20-1 and TRBJ2-3; D might be TRBD1 (6 bases). Germline-derived CDR1 and CDR2 are DFQATT and SNEGSKA (reference sequence). V shed 5 bases and J shed 0 bases, with 15 bases lying between them. The CDR3 contains 15 residues. CDR3 sequence reads: CSAPDRTTSTDTQYF. CDR3 bases: TGCAGTGCTCCGGACAGAACAACAAGCACAGATACGCAGTATTTT.

This clonotype was counted many times. This sequence joins TRBV2 and TRBJ1-1; no reliable D call. Trimming took 8 bases from V and 3 from J, leaving 22 bases between them. The germline CDR1 and CDR2 sequences are SNHLY and FYNNEI. The CDR3 consists of 16 residues. The CDR3 nucleotides are TGTGCCAGCTTTGAGTGGGCTCCTGCAGGACACACTGAAGCTTTCTTT. This translates into CASFEWAPAGHTEAFF.

The chain couples TRBV19 to TRBJ1-5, with 9 bases lining up with TRBD1. This CDR3 is built from 15 residues. From germline, CDR1 is LNHDA and CDR2 SQIVND (reference sequence). Unmatched junction bases numbered 8, after V lost 8 bases and J lost 3 bases. Here the CDR3 reads CASSRGQGHNQPQHF. The DNA of the CDR3 is TGTGCCAGTTCCCGGGGACAGGGCCACAATCAGCCCCAGCATTTT.

This clonotype was detected many times. The chain joins TRBV6-2 or TRBV6-3 to TRBJ1-1, with TRBD1 matching over 8 bases. Unmatched junction bases numbered 9, after V lost 0 bases and J lost 3 bases. Germline V gene sequence: CDR1 MNHEY, CDR2 SVGEGT. The CDR3 extends over 17 amino acids. This CDR3 is CASSYSWAGGRDTEAFF. CDR3 bases: TGTGCCAGCAGTTACTCATGGGCAGGGGGCAGGGACACTGAAGCTTTCTTT.

The rearrangement links TRBV6-5 to TRBJ1-1; 7 bases match TRBD1. J lost 4 bases, V lost 2 bases, and 1 base had no gene match. CDR3 length: 13 amino acids. Germline CDR1 reads MNHEY; CDR2 reads SVGAGI. The CDR3 is CASSYGTATEAFF. The CDR3 DNA reads as TGTGCCAGCAGTTACGGGACAGCCACTGAAGCTTTCTTT.

The J gene is TRBJ2-7, the V gene TRBV15; no definite D call. The ends were cut back, 0 bases at V and 2 bases at J, with 5 bases in the middle. CDR1 and CDR2 (germline): LNHNV, YYDKDF (reference sequence). CDR3 length equals 13 residues. Written as DNA, the CDR3 is TGTGCCACCAGCAGAGACTACCCCTACGAGCAGTACTTC. Translation gives CATSRDYPYEQYF.

This clonotype was seen many times. The chain carries TRBV11-2 and TRBJ1-1; maybe TRBD1 (6 bases). This CDR3 comprises 13 residues. Per germline, CDR1 SGHAT and CDR2 FQNNGV. V lost 0 bases and J 7 bases, leaving 9 bases between the germline ends. The CDR3 reads CASSLEYRDEAFF. The DNA of the CDR3 is TGTGCCAGCAGCTTAGAGTACAGGGATGAAGCTTTCTTT.

Comments on this clonotype: A much larger clone is a single base away; this may be a read error. The chain links TRBV9 to TRBJ2-1; 8 bases map to TRBD1. CDR1 SGDLS and CDR2 YYNGEE come from the germline V gene. Germline trimming cut 4 bases from V and 6 bases from J; bases unmatched to any gene: 9. The CDR3 runs 15 residues. In DNA form, the CDR3 reads TGTGCCAGCAGCTCCGGACAGGGACAGCGCAATGAGCAGTTCTTC. Its translation: CASSSGQGQRNEQFF.

The chain combines TRBV6-1 with TRBJ1-2, with D possibly being TRBD1 (5 bases). The CDR3 loop spans 13 amino acids. The germline V gene encodes CDR1 MNHNS and CDR2 SASEGT. Deletions cut 8 bases from V and 2 bases from J, with 12 bases between. The CDR3 DNA reads as TGTGCCAGCCGGCGGGACGGAAACTATGGCTACACCTTC. Translated: CASRRDGNYGYTF.

This clonotype was seen only a few times. This chain links TRBV15 with TRBJ2-1, with D unresolved. Germline CDR1 reads LNHNV; CDR2 reads YYDKDF (reference sequence). The CDR3 is 14 residues long. Trimming removed 1 base from V and 3 bases from J, with 7 bases in between. The chain's CDR3 is CATSRGTLYNEQFF. CDR3 DNA: TGTGCCACCAGCAGAGGGACCCTCTACAATGAGCAGTTCTTC.

This chain uses TRBV2 with TRBJ2-7; possibly TRBD1 for D (7 bases). Trimming stripped 6 bases from V and 0 bases from J, with 15 bases between. CDR3 size: 15 residues. Germline lookup yields CDR1 SNHLY and CDR2 FYNNEI. This chain's CDR3 is CASSLGGTVSYEQYF. The CDR3 bases are TGTGCCAGCAGCTTGGGCGGGACAGTCTCCTACGAGCAGTACTTC.

This chain connects TRBV24-1 to TRBJ2-7, with 9 bases lining up with TRBD1. V shed 4 bases, J shed 2 bases, and the junction held 5 bases outside the gene matches. Germline CDR1 KGHDR, CDR2 SFDVKD. This CDR3 has 15 amino acids. This CDR3 is CATSDRDRVPYEQYF. The CDR3 nucleotides are TGTGCCACCAGTGACCGGGACAGGGTTCCCTACGAGCAGTACTTC.

This clonotype was detected only a few times. The V and J genes are TRBV13 and TRBJ2-3; TRBD1 matches at 8 bases. CDR1 PRHDT and CDR2 FYEKMQ come from the germline V gene (reference sequence). The CDR3 length is 19 residues. V lost 1 base, J lost 3 bases, and 15 bases stayed unmatched. The CDR3 DNA is TGTGCCAGCAGCTTAGAAAGGGGCAGGGGGCTTGTGAGAACAGATACGCAGTATTTT. This encodes CASSLERGRGLVRTDTQYF.

The rearrangement uses TRBV15 and TRBJ2-5, with TRBD2 identical over 9 bases. The CDR3 sequence is 16 residues long. Trimming took 0 bases from V and 9 from J; bases not matched to a gene: 11. CDR1 LNHNV and CDR2 YYDKDF come from the germline V gene (reference sequence). The CDR3 sequence: CATSRELGDGLAPQYF. The DNA of the CDR3 is TGTGCCACCAGCAGAGAGCTGGGGGACGGACTAGCGCCCCAGTACTTC.

The chain has TRBV20-1 and TRBJ1-5; 8 nucleotides agree with TRBD1. The CDR3 totals 14 residues. CDR1 and CDR2 from the germline V gene are DFQATT and SNEGSKA (reference sequence). V trimming: 6 bases; J trimming: 4 bases; junction bases outside the gene matches: 8. Written as DNA, the CDR3 is TGCAGTGCCCGGCCGGACAGGGAGAATCAGCCCCAGCATTTT. Protein sequence: CSARPDRENQPQHF.

V is TRBV16 and J is TRBJ1-1; possibly TRBD1 for D (6 bases). CDR1 is KGHSY and CDR2 is FQNENV in the germline V gene. With 0 bases removed from V and 4 bases from J, the gap between germline ends came to 12 bases. The CDR3 runs to 15 residues. The CDR3 nucleotides are TGTGCCAGCAGCCAATCGATCGGGGGCGGCACTGAAGCTTTCTTT. This encodes CASSQSIGGGTEAFF.

This clonotype was picked up a small number of times. The missing conserved phenylalanine or tryptophan at the end of this CDR3 makes a read error likely. The chain has TRBV19 and TRBJ1-5; D remains ambiguous. Germline CDR1 reads LNHDA; CDR2 reads SQIVND (reference sequence). Between the trimmed V and J ends, which lost 4 bases and 0 bases, there was a span of 16 bases. The CDR3 runs 17 residues. CDR3 DNA: TGTGCCAGTAGTACCCGAGGAGGGCCCTATAGCAATCAGCCCCAGCATTCT. It translates to CASSTRGGPYSNQPQHS.

Ten or more counts support this clonotype. The chain joins TRBV6-1 to TRBJ1-5; a weak D match, TRBD1 (6 bases). Germline lookup yields CDR1 MNHNS and CDR2 SASEGT. This CDR3 spans 14 amino acids. V was trimmed by 6 bases and J by 3 bases, leaving 12 bases between them. This CDR3 reads CASSDRLDNQPQHF. DNA of the CDR3: TGTGCCAGCAGCGACAGGTTGGACAATCAGCCCCAGCATTTT.

The chain links TRBV7-4 to TRBJ1-2, with D uncertain. The CDR3 loop spans 13 amino acids. CDR1 is SGHVT and CDR2 is SQSDAQ in the germline V gene. Trimming shortened V by 4 bases and J by 6 bases, and 12 bases separated the two germline ends. The CDR3 bases are TGTGCCAGCAGCTCAGACGTCGGTGATGGCTACACCTTC. Residues: CASSSDVGDGYTF.